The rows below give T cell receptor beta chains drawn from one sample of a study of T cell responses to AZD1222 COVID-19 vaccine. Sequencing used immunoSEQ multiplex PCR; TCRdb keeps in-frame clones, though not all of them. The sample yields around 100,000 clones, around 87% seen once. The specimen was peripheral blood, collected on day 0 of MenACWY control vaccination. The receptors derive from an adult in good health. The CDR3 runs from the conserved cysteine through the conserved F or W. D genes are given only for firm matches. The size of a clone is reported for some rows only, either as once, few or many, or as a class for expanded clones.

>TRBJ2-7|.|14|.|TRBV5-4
TGTGCCAGCAGCAAAACAGGGTCAACCTACGAGCAGTACTTC
CASSKTGSTYEQYF
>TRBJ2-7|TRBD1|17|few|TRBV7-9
TGTGCCAGCAGCTTAGACATCATGGGACAGGTCCTCTACGAGCAGTACTTC
CASSLDIMGQVLYEQYF
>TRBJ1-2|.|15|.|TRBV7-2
TGTGCCAGCAGCCCGCACTCGACAGCCTACTATGGCTACACCTTC
CASSPHSTAYYGYTF
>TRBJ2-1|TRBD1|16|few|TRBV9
TGTGCCAGCAGCGTAGAGGGGACAGGGGGCGCAGATGAGCAGTTCTTC
CASSVEGTGGADEQFF
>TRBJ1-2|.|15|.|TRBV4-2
TGTGCCAGCAGCAGAAACGCACAGGGAGACTATGGCTACACCTTC
CASSRNAQGDYGYTF
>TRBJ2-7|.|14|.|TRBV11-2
TGTGCCAGCAGCTTAATAACAGGGTCCATCGAGCAGTACTTC
CASSLITGSIEQYF
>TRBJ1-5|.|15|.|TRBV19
TGTGCCAGTAGTATGGGGAGGGGAGGCAATCAGCCCCAGCATTTT
CASSMGRGGNQPQHF
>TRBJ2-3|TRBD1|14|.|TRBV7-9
TGTGCCAGCAGCTTAGATCAGGGGGCGGATACGCAGTATTTT
CASSLDQGADTQYF
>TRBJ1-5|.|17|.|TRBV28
TGTGCCAGCAGTCCCAGAGGGGGGCAATATAGCAATCAGCCCCAGCATTTT
CASSPRGGQYSNQPQHF
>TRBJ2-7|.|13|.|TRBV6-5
TGTGCCAGCAGACAACAGGGTTCAAACGAGCAGTACTTC
CASRQQGSNEQYF
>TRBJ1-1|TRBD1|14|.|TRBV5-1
TGCGCCAGCAGCTCAACAGGGGGCGACACTGAAGCTTTCTTT
CASSSTGGDTEAFF
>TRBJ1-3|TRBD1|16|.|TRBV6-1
TGTGCCAGCAGTGGGATGACAGGGAACGCTGGAAACACCATATATTTT
CASSGMTGNAGNTIYF
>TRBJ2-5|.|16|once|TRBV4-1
TGCGCCAGCAGCCGAGTTGAACAGGGTTGGCAAGAGACCCAGTACTTC
CASSRVEQGWQETQYF
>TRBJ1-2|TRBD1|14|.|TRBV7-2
TGTGCCAGCAGCTCCGACAGGGCTAACTATGGCTACACCTTC
CASSSDRANYGYTF
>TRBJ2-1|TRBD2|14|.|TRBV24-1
TGTGCCACCGGACTAGCGGGGACGTACAATGAGCAGTTCTTC
CATGLAGTYNEQFF
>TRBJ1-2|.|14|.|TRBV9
TGTGCCAGCAGCGTAGGACCGGAGGGCTATGGCTACACCTTC
CASSVGPEGYGYTF
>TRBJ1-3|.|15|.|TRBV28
TGTGCCAGCAGTGTAGGGGGTACGGGAGGAAACACCATATATTTT
CASSVGGTGGNTIYF
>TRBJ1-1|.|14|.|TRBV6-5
TGTGCCAGCAGCTTCGGGGTCCCGAACACTGAAGCTTTCTTT
CASSFGVPNTEAFF
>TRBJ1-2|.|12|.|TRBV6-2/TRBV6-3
TGTGCCAGCAGTTACGACATCGAGGGCTACACCTTC
CASSYDIEGYTF
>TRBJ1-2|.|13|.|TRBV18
TGTGCCAGCTCACCTCCGGACAGTTATGGCTACACCTTC
CASSPPDSYGYTF
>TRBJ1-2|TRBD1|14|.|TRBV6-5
TGTGCCAGCAGTTTAGACAGGGGCATTGATGGCTACACCTTC
CASSLDRGIDGYTF
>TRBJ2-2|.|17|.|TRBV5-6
TGTGCCAGCAGTTCCCTTGGTAGGGGCTGGGACACCGGGGAGCTGTTTTTT
CASSSLGRGWDTGELFF
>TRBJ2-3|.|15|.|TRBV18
TGTGCCAGCTCACCGTGGACAGCAGACACAGATACGCAGTATTTT
CASSPWTADTDTQYF
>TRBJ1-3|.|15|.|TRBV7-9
TGTGCCAGCAGCTTAGATGGCAGTACAGGAAACACCATATATTTT
CASSLDGSTGNTIYF
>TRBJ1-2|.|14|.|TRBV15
TGTGCCACCAGCAGAGATATGGTGTCTTATGGCTACACCTTC
CATSRDMVSYGYTF
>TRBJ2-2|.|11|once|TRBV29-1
TGCAGCGTAGAGAACACCGGGGAGCTGTTTTTT
CSVENTGELFF
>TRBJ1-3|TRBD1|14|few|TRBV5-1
TGCGCCAGCAGCTTGGTAGGACAGGGAGACACCATATATTTT
CASSLVGQGDTIYF
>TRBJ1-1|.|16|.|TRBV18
TGTGCCAGCTCACCACCGCAGCAATTTATGAACACTGAAGCTTTCTTT
CASSPPQQFMNTEAFF
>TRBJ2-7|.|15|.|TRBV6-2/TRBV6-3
TGTGCCAGCAGTTACGGTCACCCGAGCTCCTACGAGCAGTACTTC
CASSYGHPSSYEQYF
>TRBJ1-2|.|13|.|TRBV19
TGTGCCAGTAGTATAGGAGTTAACTATGGCTACACCTTC
CASSIGVNYGYTF
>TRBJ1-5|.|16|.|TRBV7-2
TGTGCCAGCAGCTTAGATGGAGCAGGTAGCAATCAGCCCCAGCATTTT
CASSLDGAGSNQPQHF
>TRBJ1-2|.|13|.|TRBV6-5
TGTGCCAGCAGTTACACCAGGGACGATGGCTACACCTTC
CASSYTRDDGYTF
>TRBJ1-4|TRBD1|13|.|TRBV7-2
TGTGCCAGCAGCTGGCGGGACAGGGAAAAACTGTTTTTT
CASSWRDREKLFF
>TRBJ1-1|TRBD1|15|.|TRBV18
TGTGCCAGCTCACGGGACAGGATGATGAACACTGAAGCTTTCTTT
CASSRDRMMNTEAFF
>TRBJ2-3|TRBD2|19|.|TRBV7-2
TGTGCCAGCAGCTTATTTGGGGGGACTAGCGGGTACAGCACAGATACGCAGTATTTT
CASSLFGGTSGYSTDTQYF